The 21 T cell receptor beta chains below come from one sample, sequenced in a study of post-analysis software for immune sequencing data. Study outcomes and limitations: Controls had lower frequencies than patients of about 5 TRBV segments, which included TRBV5-6, TRBV5-1 and TRBV20-1.

The TCR beta cDNA libraries contained unique molecular identifiers. Each CDR3 protein gets one entry after TCRdb re-called the PCR reads with MiXCR. The data contain some 800,000 distinct CDR3 sequences, 46% of them singletons. Antigens for these TCRs are unknown. The sequencing input was blood. The receptor source for this set is a girl aged 5 to 17 with multiple sclerosis.

The chain links TRBV6-5 to TRBJ2-1; 12 nucleotides match TRBD2. CDR3 length equals 18 residues. Per the germline V gene, CDR1 is MNHEY and CDR2 is SVGAGI. V trimming: 2 bases; J trimming: 7 bases; junction bases outside the gene matches: 12. The CDR3 DNA follows: TGTGCCAGCAGTTACAGAGCGGGCAGACTAGCGGGAGCGAATGAGCAGTTCTTC. Translating gives CASSYRAGRLAGANEQFF.

This clonotype was recorded a few times. The J gene is TRBJ2-5, the V gene TRBV7-2; D perhaps matches TRBD2 (6 bases). CDR1 SGHTA and CDR2 FQGNSA come from the germline V gene. V gave up 4 bases and J gave up 7 bases, with 22 bases separating them. This CDR3 spans 16 amino acids. CDR3: CASSSSADNRRGTQYF. In nucleotides, the CDR3 is TGTGCCAGCAGCTCCTCGGCGGACAATCGGCGGGGGACCCAGTACTTC.

The table lists this clonotype with a count of one. V gene TRBV20-1 combines with J gene TRBJ2-1; TRBD2 aligns across 7 bases. Looked up from germline, CDR1 is DFQATT and CDR2 is SNEGSKA (reference sequence). Unmatched junction bases numbered 11, after V lost 6 bases and J lost 0 bases. This CDR3 is built from 16 residues. This CDR3 reads CSATGPTSVSYNEQFF. The CDR3 DNA follows: TGCAGTGCCACCGGGCCCACTAGCGTCTCCTACAATGAGCAGTTCTTC.

The chain uses TRBV6-2 or TRBV6-3 and TRBJ2-7; D not resolved. Germline CDR1 reads MNHEY; CDR2 reads SVGEGT. The CDR3 extends over 15 amino acids. The V and J ends lost 6 bases and 0 bases respectively, with 15 bases between them. The CDR3 loop is CASSPWTLSSYEQYF. The CDR3 coding sequence is TGTGCCAGCAGCCCATGGACCCTTAGCTCCTACGAGCAGTACTTC.

V usage is TRBV12-3 or TRBV12-4 and J usage is TRBJ2-7; D perhaps matches TRBD1 (5 bases). Trimming took 3 bases from V and 3 from J, leaving 15 bases between them. The CDR3 length is 15 residues. Written as DNA, the CDR3 is TGTGCCAGCAGTTTGAGGCAGGGTAATTTCTACGAGCAGTACTTC. Its protein product is CASSLRQGNFYEQYF.

The chain is built from TRBV2 and TRBJ2-1, with 8 positions matching TRBD2. V lost 6 bases, J lost 0 bases, and 4 bases stayed unmatched. The length of the CDR3 is 15 residues. Per germline, CDR1 SNHLY and CDR2 FYNNEI. CDR3 bases: TGTGCCAGCAGACTAGCGGAAAGCTCCTACAATGAGCAGTTCTTC. Residues: CASRLAESSYNEQFF.

This sequence joins TRBV6-5 and TRBJ1-2; the match to TRBD1 covers 8 bases. Germline V CDR1 and CDR2: MNHEY, SVGAGI. After removal of 4 bases from V and 0 bases from J, the junction contained 4 bases not matched to a gene. The CDR3 runs to 15 residues. Here the CDR3 reads CASSLGQEPNYGYTF. The CDR3 DNA is TGTGCCAGCAGTTTGGGACAGGAACCTAACTATGGCTACACCTTC.

V and J are TRBV3-1 and TRBJ2-5; tentative D call: TRBD1 (6 bases). The length of the CDR3 is 15 residues. Germline V gene lookup returns CDR1 LGHDT and CDR2 YNNKEL (reference sequence). V gave up 1 base and J gave up 2 bases, with 11 bases separating them. The CDR3 is CASSQGVQGQETQYF. Written as DNA, the CDR3 is TGTGCCAGCAGCCAAGGGGTACAGGGACAAGAGACCCAGTACTTC.

The J gene is TRBJ2-1, the V gene TRBV27; 12 positions agree with TRBD2. V gave up 3 bases and J gave up 3 bases; unmatched junction bases: 15. Germline V gene sequence: CDR1 MNHEY, CDR2 SMNVEV (reference sequence). The CDR3 loop spans 20 amino acids. CDR3 residues: CASSFLSGERLAGVYNEQFF. The CDR3 bases are TGTGCCAGCAGTTTTCTCTCCGGGGAAAGACTAGCGGGAGTCTACAATGAGCAGTTCTTC.

The DNA of the CDR3 is TGCAGCGTTGAAGACCTAGCGAGCTCCTACAATGAGCAGTTCTTC. This translates into CSVEDLASSYNEQFF. This chain links TRBV29-1 with TRBJ2-1, with D possibly matching TRBD2 (6 bases). The CDR3 contains 15 residues. CDR1 and CDR2 from the germline V gene are SQVTM and ANQGSEA. V was clipped by 0 bases and J by 0 bases, with 9 bases between them.

This sequence joins TRBV20-1 and TRBJ1-2; D is perhaps TRBD1 (6 bases). Trimming removed 3 bases at V and 5 bases at J, with 19 bases between. Germline CDR1 is DFQATT and CDR2 is SNEGSKA (reference sequence). This CDR3 has 15 amino acids. CDR3 in DNA: TGCAGTGCTAGTTCCGGCAGGGGAGACATTTATGGCTACACCTTC. It encodes CSASSGRGDIYGYTF.

The genes are TRBV18 and TRBJ2-5, with D perhaps TRBD1 (5 bases). The J call may not be correct, given that the DNA end is closer to TRBJ2-7. This CDR3 is 15 amino acids long. Germline V gene lookup returns CDR1 KGHSH and CDR2 LQKENI. CDR3 region: CASSWGLVESYEQYF. DNA for the CDR3: TGTGCCAGCTCATGGGGCTTAGTCGAGTCCTACGAGCAGTACTTC.

This clonotype was seen more than once but under ten times. The chain couples TRBV5-1 to TRBJ2-5; 14 positions agree with TRBD2. Per the germline V gene, CDR1 is SGHRS and CDR2 is YFSETQ. The CDR3 length is 16 residues. Trimming at V came to 4 bases and at J to 4 bases, leaving 6 bases not matched to a gene. CDR3 amino acids: CASSGGLAGVRETQYF. The CDR3 DNA sequence: TGCGCCAGCAGCGGGGGACTAGCGGGAGTTAGAGAGACCCAGTACTTC.

The J gene is TRBJ2-1, the V gene TRBV29-1, with D perhaps assigned TRBD1 or TRBD2 (5 bases each). In germline, CDR1 is SQVTM, CDR2 ANQGSEA. Trimming took off 4 bases at V and 8 bases at J, with 18 bases between the two ends. The CDR3 loop spans 14 amino acids. The CDR3 region has the DNA TGCAGCGTTGGGAACCCCCCAGTGGGGGATGAGCAGTTCTTC. It specifies CSVGNPPVGDEQFF.

The rearrangement links TRBV11-3 to TRBJ1-1; 7 bases fit TRBD1. The length of the CDR3 is 13 residues. The ends lost 1 base at V and 7 bases at J; junction bases unmatched: 3. Germline V lookup: CDR1 SGHNT, CDR2 YENEEA. CDR3 protein: CASSLAQGVEAFF. The CDR3 DNA is TGTGCCAGCAGCTTAGCCCAGGGGGTTGAAGCTTTCTTT. Based on the CDR3 plus reference TRBV11-3 and TRBJ1-1, the full variable domain is EAGVVQSPRYKIIEKKQPVAFWCNPISGHNTLYWYLQNLGQGPELLIRYENEEAVDDSQLPKDRFSAERLKGVDSTLKIQPAELGDSAVYLCASSLAQGVEAFFGQGTRLTVV.

The sample holds a few counts of this clonotype. The V gene is TRBV7-9, the J gene TRBJ2-5, with D possibly matching TRBD2 (5 bases). V was trimmed by 0 bases and J by 3 bases, leaving 11 bases between them. Germline assignment: CDR1 SEHNR and CDR2 FQNEAQ (reference sequence). The length of the CDR3 is 15 residues. The CDR3 sequence is CASSLANGVEETQYF. The CDR3 DNA reads as TGTGCCAGCAGCTTAGCGAACGGGGTTGAAGAGACCCAGTACTTC. Complete variable domain (other parts from reference TRBV7-9 and TRBJ2-5): DTGVSQNPRHKITKRGQNVTFRCDPISEHNRLYWYRQTLGQGPEFLTYFQNEAQLEKSRLLSDRFSAERPKGSFSTLEIQRTEQGDSAMYLCASSLANGVEETQYFGPGTRLLVL.

This clonotype was detected only a few times. The chain combines TRBV29-1 with TRBJ2-3; 8 nucleotides match TRBD2. CDR3 length equals 14 residues. CDR1 is SQVTM and CDR2 is ANQGSEA in the germline V gene. J lost 4 bases, V lost 3 bases, and 6 bases had no gene match. This CDR3 is CSVEDSGIADTQYF. The CDR3 coding sequence is TGCAGCGTTGAGGATAGCGGGATCGCAGATACGCAGTATTTT.

With respect to this clonotype: Germline is not matched at one junction end, which may reflect a read error. The chain couples TRBV6-1 to TRBJ2-7; D perhaps matches TRBD1 (6 bases). The CDR3 totals 11 residues. Germline CDR1 reads MNHNS; CDR2 reads SASEGT. Here the CDR3 DNA reads TGTGCCGGCAGGGACAACTACGAGCAGTACTTC. Its protein is CAGRDNYEQYF.

The J gene is TRBJ2-1, the V gene TRBV6-2 or TRBV6-3; D gene ambiguous. V lost 1 base, J lost 10 bases, and 8 bases lay in between. Germline V gives CDR1 MNHEY, CDR2 SVGEGT. There are 12 residues in the CDR3. CDR3 sequence (DNA): TGTGCCAGCAGTTACTGGTCGGGCGAGCAGTTCTTC. This encodes CASSYWSGEQFF.

This clonotype turned up a few times. At one end the junction does not follow the germline gene, possibly because of a read error. The rearrangement joins TRBV4-3 to TRBJ1-1; the D is unclear. Germline V gene sequence: CDR1 LGHNA, CDR2 YSLEER. This CDR3 is built from 13 residues. The CDR3 DNA is TGTGCCAGCAGTCCCGAATGGAACACTGAAGCTTTCTTT. Translating it yields CASSPEWNTEAFF.

The genes are TRBV20-1 and TRBJ2-1; 14 bases map to TRBD2. The J segment lost 4 bases and the V segment lost 1 base, leaving 15 bases of the junction unmatched. Germline-derived CDR1 and CDR2 are DFQATT and SNEGSKA (reference sequence). This CDR3 has 20 residues. CDR3 bases: TGCAGTGCTAGAGGCGGGGGTTCCGGGACTAGCGGGAGCCGTTACAATGAGCAGTTCTTC. Its translation is CSARGGGSGTSGSRYNEQFF.